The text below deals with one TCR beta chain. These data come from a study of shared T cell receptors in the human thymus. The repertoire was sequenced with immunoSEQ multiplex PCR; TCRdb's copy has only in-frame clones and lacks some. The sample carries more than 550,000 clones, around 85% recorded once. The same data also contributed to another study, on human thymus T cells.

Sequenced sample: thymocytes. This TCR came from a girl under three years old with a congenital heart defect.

CDR3: CSASPGTAFMNTEAFF. The CDR3 region has the DNA TGCAGCGCCTCCCCAGGGACAGCTTTTATGAACACTGAAGCTTTCTTT. This sequence joins TRBV29-1 and TRBJ1-1, with TRBD1 matching over 7 bases. The V gene's germline CDR1 is SQVTM and CDR2 ANQGSEA. Trimming removed 7 bases from V and 0 bases from J; junction bases left unmatched: 14. The CDR3 length is 16 residues. Drawing the rest from reference TRBV29-1 and TRBJ1-1, the complete variable domain is SAVISQKPSRDICQRGTSLTIQCQVDSQVTMMFWYRQQPGQSLTLIATANQGSEATYESGFVIDKFPISRPNLTFSTLTVSNMSPEDSSIYLCSASPGTAFMNTEAFFGQGTRLTVV.